Listed below are T cell receptor beta chains from one sample, sequenced in a study of T-cell memory formation after mild COVID-19. A single record per CDR3 protein comes from TCRdb applying MiXCR to the 5' RACE reads. The sample records some 320,000 distinct CDR3 sequences, about 16% being singletons. The sequenced sample consisted of PBMCs or a T cell subset sorted from them (not recorded which). The receptors stem from a man in his late teens or twenties who had mild COVID-19 (a few samples of this study predate the infection). Cell type and time point are not known. The CDR3 runs from the conserved cysteine through the conserved F or W. D genes are given only for firm matches. Expanded clones are given a class, and other clones once, few, many or no size at all.

few	TRBJ1-5	NA	TRBV6-6	13	TGTGCCAGCACGAAAGTTGGCAATCAGCCCCAGCATTTT	CASTKVGNQPQHF
few	TRBJ2-5	TRBD2	TRBV11-2	17	TGTGCCAGCAGCCCGTGGCGGCTAGCGGGGGCCCAAGAGACCCAGTACTTC	CASSPWRLAGAQETQYF
NA	TRBJ2-1	NA	TRBV27	14	TGTGCCAGCAGTTCCTATACTAAATACAATGAGCAGTTCTTC	CASSSYTKYNEQFF
NA	TRBJ2-2	NA	TRBV12-3/TRBV12-4	14	TGTGCCAGCAGTTTCCAGGGAGGCACCGGGGAGCTGTTTTTT	CASSFQGGTGELFF
NA	TRBJ2-1	TRBD2	TRBV2	13	TGTGCCAGCGGGACTACTTCCGACAATGAGCAGTTCTTC	CASGTTSDNEQFF
NA	TRBJ2-5	NA	TRBV7-3	14	TGTGCCAGCAGCTTAGCAGGGGCTGCCGAGACCCAGTACTTC	CASSLAGAAETQYF
few	TRBJ2-5	NA	TRBV20-1	14	TGCAGTGCTAGAGACGGGCGAGGGGCAGAGACCCAGTACTTC	CSARDGRGAETQYF
NA	TRBJ2-3	NA	TRBV7-2	13	TGTGCCAGCAGGCTTGGTCCCACAGATACGCAGTATTTT	CASRLGPTDTQYF
NA	TRBJ1-1	NA	TRBV7-6	14	TGTGCCAGCAGCCTACCCCCGACAGCGAACACTGAAGCTTTT	CASSLPPTANTEAF
NA	TRBJ2-7	NA	TRBV4-3	13	TGCGCCAGCAGCCAAGGTCCAGGCTACGAGCAGTACTTC	CASSQGPGYEQYF
few	TRBJ2-1	NA	TRBV2	12	TGTGCCAGCAGTGAAGAACTAAATGAGCAGTTCTTC	CASSEELNEQFF
few	TRBJ2-1	NA	TRBV7-2	11	TGTGCCAGCAGCCCGCACAATGAGCAGTTCTTC	CASSPHNEQFF
NA	TRBJ1-3	NA	TRBV9	16	TGTGCCAGCAGCGTACCGGACCCAGGGCGAGGAAACACCATATATTTT	CASSVPDPGRGNTIYF
few	TRBJ2-1	NA	TRBV30	11	TGTGCCTGGAGTCCCCTAACCAACCAGCTTTTC	CAWSPLTNQLF
NA	TRBJ2-5	NA	TRBV4-1	12	TGCGCCAGCAGCCAGGTAGCGGAGGCCCAGTACTTC	CASSQVAEAQYF
few	TRBJ2-3	NA	TRBV20-1	13	TGCAGTGCCCTAGAAAGACAGTCCAATACGCAGTATTTT	CSALERQSNTQYF
NA	TRBJ2-7	TRBD2	TRBV2	13	TGTGCCAGCAGGGCCGGGGGGTTCTACGAGCAGTACTTC	CASRAGGFYEQYF
NA	TRBJ2-7	NA	TRBV18	13	TGTGCCAGCCATCAGGGCTCTCCCTACGAGCAGTACTTC	CASHQGSPYEQYF
many	TRBJ1-1	NA	TRBV7-9	16	TGTGCCAGCAGCTTAGCGAGGTCAGCACCGAACACTGAAGCTTTCTTT	CASSLARSAPNTEAFF
few	TRBJ2-2	NA	TRBV5-1	15	TGCGCCAGCAGCTTGGCCACGTCGGACACCGGGGAGCTGTTTTTT	CASSLATSDTGELFF
many	TRBJ1-5	NA	TRBV5-6	15	TGTGCCAGCAGTAAGACCTCTGGAAGCAATCAGCCCCAGCATTTT	CASSKTSGSNQPQHF
NA	TRBJ2-2	TRBD1	TRBV6-2/TRBV6-3	15	TGTGCCACCACACGCCCGGGACAGGGCACCGGGGAGCTGTTTTTT	CATTRPGQGTGELFF
many	TRBJ2-1	TRBD1	TRBV7-3	15	TGTGCCAGCAGCTCGGACAGGGGAGTAAACAATGAGCAGTTCTTC	CASSSDRGVNNEQFF
few	TRBJ2-5	NA	TRBV11-2	17	TGTGCCAGCACCTATCTGGGCAGGGAAGGAGGGAAAGAGACCCAGTACTTC	CASTYLGREGGKETQYF
NA	TRBJ1-2	NA	TRBV4-3	14	TGCGCCAGCAGCCATGCGGGGGGCCGTGGGGGCTACACCTTC	CASSHAGGRGGYTF
NA	TRBJ1-6	NA	TRBV30	18	TGTGCCTGGAGTTTCGTTGGACCTATGGTGGGGAATAATTCACCCCTCCACTTT	CAWSFVGPMVGNNSPLHF
NA	TRBJ2-3	TRBD2	TRBV4-3	17	TGCGCCAGCAGCCAAGATCGGGCGGGGGGGCTTCCAGATACGCAGTATTTT	CASSQDRAGGLPDTQYF
NA	TRBJ2-2	NA	TRBV20-1	14	TGCAGTGCTAGAAACCCTATTTCTACCGGGGAGCTGTTTTTT	CSARNPISTGELFF
NA	TRBJ1-1	NA	TRBV7-3	16	TGTGCCAGCAGCAATGACCCCCCCGGGGCGAACACTGAAGCTTTCTTT	CASSNDPPGANTEAFF
few	TRBJ1-6	NA	TRBV7-8	12	TGTGCCAGCAGCTTAGTGGATTCACCCCTCCACTTT	CASSLVDSPLHF
NA	TRBJ1-1	NA	TRBV28	12	TGTGCCAGCCTTCGGGGGGGCACTGAAGCTTTCTTT	CASLRGGTEAFF
few	TRBJ1-5	NA	TRBV7-9	15	TGTGCCAGCAGCTTAGTTCCCCCGGACCAGGGACCCCAGCATTTT	CASSLVPPDQGPQHF
NA	TRBJ1-1	NA	TRBV2	13	TGTGCCAGCAGTCCCCCTTGGAACACTGAAGCTTTCTTT	CASSPPWNTEAFF
few	TRBJ2-3	NA	TRBV5-1	14	TGCGCCAGCAGCTTGGGGTATATCACAGATACGCAGTATTTT	CASSLGYITDTQYF
few	TRBJ2-3	NA	TRBV20-1	15	TGCAGTGCTAGAGATCATTCCGAGGGTACAGATACGCAGTATTTT	CSARDHSEGTDTQYF
NA	TRBJ2-1	TRBD2	TRBV29-1	13	TGCAGTATTCGGCGGGGGGCCTACAATGAGCAGTTCTTC	CSIRRGAYNEQFF
NA	TRBJ2-3	TRBD2	TRBV11-2	14	TGTGCCAGCAGCTTCCGGGGGGGCCGAGATACGCAGTATTTT	CASSFRGGRDTQYF
NA	TRBJ2-1	NA	TRBV20-1	13	TGCAGTGCTCCAGGGGGGGGGTTGGATGAGCAGTTCTTC	CSAPGGGLDEQFF
few	TRBJ1-2	NA	TRBV12-3/TRBV12-4	14	TGTGCCAGCAGTTTAGCCGGCGGCAATATGGGCTACACCTTC	CASSLAGGNMGYTF
NA	TRBJ1-1	NA	TRBV29-1	14	TGCAGCGTTGCGGGGCGACCACTGAACACTGAAGCTTTCTTT	CSVAGRPLNTEAFF
many	TRBJ2-7	NA	TRBV5-1	16	TGCGCCAGCAGCTTGGGGACGGGGGTTTTATCGGACGAGCAGTACTTC	CASSLGTGVLSDEQYF
NA	TRBJ1-2	NA	TRBV29-1	12	TGCAGCGTCCAGGGGCCACAGGGTGGCTACACCTTC	CSVQGPQGGYTF
few	TRBJ2-2	NA	TRBV2	13	TGTGCCGCCCCCCGGGAGAGCGCCGGGGAGCTGTTTTTT	CAAPRESAGELFF
NA	TRBJ2-3	TRBD1	TRBV25-1	15	TGTGCCACCGTGAAGACAGGGTTGGGTGTAAATACGCAGTATTTT	CATVKTGLGVNTQYF
NA	TRBJ1-1	NA	TRBV4-2	13	TGTGCCAGCAGCCAAGAGATGAACACTGAAGCTTTCTTT	CASSQEMNTEAFF
many	TRBJ1-3	TRBD1	TRBV7-8	16	TGTGCCAGCACCGAACAGGGGGCCGTCTCTGGAAACACCATATATTTT	CASTEQGAVSGNTIYF